This TCR beta chain originates from a study of T cell responses to AZD1222 COVID-19 vaccine. Germline lookup yields CDR1 MNHEY and CDR2 SVGEGT. This CDR3 comprises 14 residues. V dropped 2 bases and J dropped 5; count of bases not matched to a gene: 4. The repertoire was sequenced with immunoSEQ multiplex PCR; TCRdb's copy has only in-frame clones and lacks some. The sample has approximately 190,000 clones, 90% to 95% seen once. The chain combines TRBV6-2 or TRBV6-3 with TRBJ2-5; TRBD2 matches at 8 bases. Sequencing used peripheral blood, obtained on day 0 of AZD1222 vaccination. The sequence came from an adult in good health. The CDR3: CASSYVRGRETQYF. CDR3 coding DNA: TGTGCCAGCAGTTACGTGCGCGGGAGGGAGACCCAGTACTTC.